The 13 T cell receptor beta chains in this list originate from one sample, sequenced in a study of shared clonotypes between healthy human individuals (dated by TCRdb to 2020 to 2022). The library relied on the immunoSEQ multiplex PCR assay. TCRdb's version of the immuneACCESS table is confined to in-frame rearrangements and falls short of the full clone set. An unresolved V gene accounts for under half of the shortfall where checked; the remainder is of unknown origin. The sample table contains around 1.6 million clones; only one count was recorded for around 98% of them. About 0.42% of the sample goes to the ten largest clones. Sequenced material: naive CD4+ T cells sorted from blood. Interpreted using the paper, the cell subset or site label stands for: CD45RA+ positively selected. The receptors derive from a man aged 25-40 years in good health.

The rearrangement joins TRBV7-3 to TRBJ2-6; D is unclear. V lost 7 bases and J lost 0, with 10 bases in between. Germline-derived CDR1 and CDR2 are SGHTA and FQGTGA. The CDR3 has 15 amino acids. The CDR3 DNA reads as TGTGCCAGCACCAACCCAGGCTCTGGGGCCAACGTCCTGACTTTC. Its translation: CASTNPGSGANVLTF.

This chain uses TRBV7-2 with TRBJ2-1; unclear D gene. The CDR3 sequence is 14 residues long. Germline CDR1 and CDR2: SGHTA and FQGNSA. Trimming removed 6 bases from V and 5 bases from J, with 14 bases in between. In nucleotides, the CDR3 is TGTGCCAGCAGACTTCGCCTGGTAGACAATGAGCAGTTCTTC. This gives the protein CASRLRLVDNEQFF. Drawing the rest from reference TRBV7-2 and TRBJ2-1, the complete variable domain is GAGVSQSPSNKVTEKGKDVELRCDPISGHTALYWYRQSLGQGLEFLIYFQGNSAPDKSGLPSDRFSAERTGGSVSTLTIQRTQQEDSAVYLCASRLRLVDNEQFFGPGTRLTVL.

This clone was found once. The sample has other DNA sequences that encode this CDR3 too. The chain couples TRBV18 to TRBJ2-7; maybe TRBD2 (5 bases). Looked up from germline, CDR1 is KGHSH and CDR2 is LQKENI. This CDR3 spans 13 amino acids. The V end lost 0 bases, the J end lost 4 bases, and 7 bases lay between the germline ends. For the CDR3, the DNA is TGTGCCAGCTCACCACCCGGAGGTTACGAGCAGTACTTC. This encodes CASSPPGGYEQYF. Variable domain in full (rest from reference TRBV18 and TRBJ2-7): NAGVMQNPRHLVRRRGQEARLRCSPMKGHSHVYWYRQLPEEGLKFMVYLQKENIIDESGMPKERFSAEFPKEGPSILRIQQVVRGDSAAYFCASSPPGGYEQYFGPGTRLTVT.

J is TRBJ2-1 and V is TRBV2; 11 bases agree with TRBD2. Germline lookup yields CDR1 SNHLY and CDR2 FYNNEI. The V and J ends lost 9 bases and 4 bases, in that order; junction bases with no gene match: 11. The length of the CDR3 is 16 residues. Written as DNA, the CDR3 is TGTGCCAGGGAATTGACTAGCGGGACTTTGTACAATGAGCAGTTCTTC. Translated: CARELTSGTLYNEQFF.

This chain uses TRBV7-9 with TRBJ1-2; TRBD1 matches 7 bases. The J segment lost 6 bases and the V segment lost 4 bases, leaving 8 bases of the junction unmatched. The CDR3 sequence is 14 residues long. CDR1 and CDR2 (germline): SEHNR, FQNEAQ (reference sequence). The CDR3 region has the DNA TGTGCCAGCAGCTCCATTGACAGGGTTAATGGCTACACCTTC. Its protein is CASSSIDRVNGYTF.

The chain recombines TRBV5-1 with TRBJ2-1; tentatively, D is TRBD2 (6 bases). Germline CDR1 SGHRS, CDR2 YFSETQ. V was cut by 1 base and J by 5 bases, with 13 bases left in between. This CDR3 has 15 residues. The CDR3 DNA reads TGCGCCAGCAGCTTGATTAGACTAGTTGACAATGAGCAGTTCTTC. Encoded protein: CASSLIRLVDNEQFF.

The chain is built from TRBV29-1 and TRBJ2-2; D gene uncertain. The germline gives CDR1 SQVTM, CDR2 ANQGSEA. CDR3 length: 11 residues. V was clipped by 7 bases and J by 6 bases, with 9 bases between them. The CDR3 nucleotides read TGCAGCGCCATGGCACCCGGGGAGCTGTTTTTT. It yields the protein CSAMAPGELFF.

V gene TRBV5-1 combines with J gene TRBJ1-4; the D is unclear. The CDR3 runs 16 residues. The germline V gene encodes CDR1 SGHRS and CDR2 YFSETQ. Between the trimmed V and J ends, which lost 0 bases and 0 bases, there was a span of 9 bases. The CDR3 bases are TGCGCCAGCAGCTTGGTCCCCACGGCAACTAATGAAAAACTGTTTTTT. Its protein is CASSLVPTATNEKLFF.

This clone was recorded only once. The chain's CDR3 is CAWGTKGKIRETQYF. In nucleotides, the CDR3 is TGTGCCTGGGGGACCAAAGGGAAAATCAGGGAGACCCAGTACTTC. This chain connects TRBV30 to TRBJ2-5; D is perhaps TRBD1 or TRBD2 (5 bases each). Trimming stripped 5 bases from V and 5 bases from J, with 21 bases between. The CDR3 consists of 15 residues. Germline CDR1 is GTSNPN and CDR2 is SVGIG (reference sequence). Full variable domain (missing parts from reference TRBV30 and TRBJ2-5): SQTIHQWPATLVQPVGSPLSLECTVEGTSNPNLYWYRQAAGRGLQLLFYSVGIGQISSEVPQNLSASRPQDRQFILSSKKLLLSDSGFYLCAWGTKGKIRETQYFGPGTRLLVL.

V and J are TRBV4-3 and TRBJ2-1; D unresolved. Looked up from germline, CDR1 is LGHNA and CDR2 is YSLEER. Deletions cut 0 bases from V and 7 bases from J, with 4 bases between. This CDR3 is 12 amino acids long. CDR3 nucleotide sequence: TGCGCCAGCAGCCAAGAAATGAATGAGCAGTTCTTC. Amino acids: CASSQEMNEQFF.

The count of this clone is one. This chain connects TRBV18 to TRBJ2-7, with 14 bases identical to TRBD2. J gave up 5 bases and V 1 base, and 22 bases lay outside the gene matches. The CDR3 is 22 residues long. Germline loops: CDR1 KGHSH, CDR2 LQKENI. The CDR3 sequence: CASSPLRASPGLAGVYRDEQYF. The DNA of the CDR3 is TGTGCCAGCTCACCACTTAGGGCCTCCCCGGGACTAGCGGGAGTCTACCGGGACGAGCAGTACTTC.

This chain connects TRBV15 to TRBJ2-1, with 7 bases lining up with TRBD1. V dropped 0 bases and J dropped 10; count of bases not matched to a gene: 9. CDR1 is LNHNV, CDR2 YYDKDF, per germline (reference sequence). The CDR3 has 15 amino acids. CDR3: CATSRDPQGVAEQFF. DNA for the CDR3: TGTGCCACCAGCAGAGATCCTCAGGGGGTTGCCGAGCAGTTCTTC.

V usage is TRBV7-2 and J usage is TRBJ2-7; TRBD2 agrees at 16 bases. CDR3 size: 17 residues. Looked up from germline, CDR1 is SGHTA and CDR2 is FQGNSA. The junction had 8 bases not matched to a gene; V was cut back by 3 bases and J by 6 bases. CDR3 in DNA: TGTGCCAGCAGCTTCGGGACTAGCGGGGGGGGTCCAGTCGAGCAGTACTTC. It codes for CASSFGTSGGGPVEQYF.